These T cell receptor beta chains were read from a single sample in a study of blood T cells in healthy people across ages. MiXCR, applied by TCRdb to the 5' RACE reads, yields one record per CDR3 protein. The data contain about 970,000 distinct CDR3 sequences, about 51% of them seen just once; the ten biggest clones take up about 20%. The sample consisted of blood. The receptors stem from an older woman in good health. The CDR3 runs from the conserved cysteine through the conserved F or W. Only some rows state a clone size, as once, few, many or a class for expanded clones.

CDR3 protein: CASSGTGGLYNEQFF; clone size: NA; J gene: TRBJ2-1; V gene: TRBV27
CDR3 protein: CASSQDWSGANVLTF; clone size: few; J gene: TRBJ2-6; V gene: TRBV4-1
CDR3 protein: CSVEGQPRHYGYTF; clone size: few; J gene: TRBJ1-2; V gene: TRBV29-1
CDR3 protein: CSFRLAGFATQYF; clone size: NA; J gene: TRBJ2-3; V gene: TRBV20-1
CDR3 protein: CASNRDQETQYF; clone size: many; J gene: TRBJ2-5; V gene: TRBV25-1
CDR3 protein: CSASGNMPEEQYF; clone size: NA; J gene: TRBJ2-7; V gene: TRBV20-1
CDR3 protein: CASSEAGPYNEQYF; clone size: once; J gene: TRBJ2-5; V gene: TRBV25-1
CDR3 protein: CASSVVVTDTQYF; clone size: few; J gene: TRBJ2-3; V gene: TRBV30
CDR3 protein: CASTASTAGEQYF; clone size: NA; J gene: TRBJ2-7; V gene: TRBV10-3
CDR3 protein: CASRRGPSEAYEQYF; clone size: NA; J gene: TRBJ2-7; V gene: TRBV5-1
CDR3 protein: CASAVAESYEQYF; clone size: once; J gene: TRBJ2-7; V gene: TRBV7-6
CDR3 protein: CASSLAQAGAETQYF; clone size: NA; J gene: TRBJ2-5; V gene: TRBV7-9
CDR3 protein: CASSVSTRSFETQYF; clone size: few; J gene: NA; V gene: TRBV9
CDR3 protein: CAISDNYGYTF; clone size: NA; J gene: TRBJ1-2; V gene: TRBV10-3
CDR3 protein: CASSWTEETNYGYTF; clone size: few; J gene: TRBJ1-2; V gene: TRBV6-6
CDR3 protein: CTSSVRRTMNTEAFF; clone size: NA; J gene: TRBJ1-1; V gene: TRBV5-1
CDR3 protein: CATSTTGLAGEYF; clone size: NA; J gene: TRBJ2-7; V gene: TRBV15
CDR3 protein: CASRKTGQGASQPQHF; clone size: few; J gene: TRBJ1-5; V gene: TRBV6-5
CDR3 protein: CGALQGRPANEKLFF; clone size: NA; J gene: TRBJ1-4; V gene: TRBV29-1
CDR3 protein: CSARVERPHYEQYF; clone size: NA; J gene: TRBJ2-7; V gene: TRBV20-1
CDR3 protein: CASSNFPGTNTGELFF; clone size: NA; J gene: TRBJ2-2; V gene: TRBV6-1
CDR3 protein: CSARAFPYEQYF; clone size: few; J gene: TRBJ2-7; V gene: TRBV20-1
CDR3 protein: CAGTGYNEQFF; clone size: once; J gene: TRBJ2-1; V gene: TRBV30
CDR3 protein: CASTLMGGNPGEKLFF; clone size: NA; J gene: TRBJ1-4; V gene: TRBV7-9
CDR3 protein: CASRGLRATDTQYF; clone size: few; J gene: TRBJ2-3; V gene: TRBV5-1
CDR3 protein: CASMFSGSYEQYF; clone size: few; J gene: TRBJ2-7; V gene: TRBV28
CDR3 protein: CASSFRVRGEYNEQFF; clone size: NA; J gene: TRBJ2-1; V gene: TRBV7-9
CDR3 protein: CATTLAGTYEQYF; clone size: few; J gene: TRBJ2-7; V gene: TRBV28
CDR3 protein: CASRKGLADGYEQYF; clone size: NA; J gene: TRBJ2-7; V gene: TRBV12-3/TRBV12-4
CDR3 protein: CASSQDFEGYTGELFF; clone size: NA; J gene: TRBJ2-2; V gene: TRBV4-3
CDR3 protein: CASGLGLAGVDTQYF; clone size: once; J gene: TRBJ2-3; V gene: TRBV12-5
CDR3 protein: CASSPIGGTQYF; clone size: NA; J gene: NA; V gene: TRBV5-6
CDR3 protein: CSANKGAYNEQFF; clone size: many; J gene: TRBJ2-1; V gene: TRBV20-1
CDR3 protein: CASRVGLAEYEQYF; clone size: NA; J gene: NA; V gene: TRBV6-9
CDR3 protein: CASSYSAFLGRRTSYEQYF; clone size: NA; J gene: TRBJ2-7; V gene: TRBV6-2/TRBV6-3
CDR3 protein: CASSSYKNIQYF; clone size: NA; J gene: TRBJ2-4; V gene: TRBV6-2/TRBV6-3
CDR3 protein: CASSLLSWAGEKNIQYF; clone size: NA; J gene: TRBJ2-4; V gene: TRBV7-2
CDR3 protein: CASSPGTTPRGLISPSTDTQYF; clone size: few; J gene: TRBJ2-3; V gene: TRBV6-1
CDR3 protein: CASSMYSQETQYF; clone size: NA; J gene: TRBJ2-5; V gene: TRBV7-9
CDR3 protein: CASSQARGRTEQYF; clone size: NA; J gene: TRBJ2-7; V gene: TRBV3-1
CDR3 protein: CASTRDTLGNTEAFF; clone size: few; J gene: TRBJ1-1; V gene: TRBV28
CDR3 protein: CSARTRGRAEAFF; clone size: NA; J gene: TRBJ1-1; V gene: TRBV20-1
CDR3 protein: CASSFTRSGGGNIQYF; clone size: NA; J gene: TRBJ2-4; V gene: TRBV27
CDR3 protein: CASRGSVYEQYF; clone size: few; J gene: TRBJ2-7; V gene: TRBV25-1
CDR3 protein: CASSGIRGQKSPYGYTF; clone size: few; J gene: TRBJ1-2; V gene: TRBV25-1
CDR3 protein: CASSRTRGGTDAQYF; clone size: NA; J gene: TRBJ2-3; V gene: TRBV11-2
CDR3 protein: CSAETRLAENNEQFF; clone size: NA; J gene: TRBJ2-1; V gene: TRBV20-1
CDR3 protein: CASSLSLALYEQYF; clone size: NA; J gene: TRBJ2-7; V gene: TRBV28
CDR3 protein: CSARSNWDSGRTYEQYF; clone size: few; J gene: TRBJ2-7; V gene: TRBV20-1
CDR3 protein: CASSPWTGEGDEQFF; clone size: NA; J gene: TRBJ2-1; V gene: TRBV12-3/TRBV12-4
CDR3 protein: CASQPDTNYGYTF; clone size: NA; J gene: TRBJ1-2; V gene: TRBV27
CDR3 protein: CASSYRTSGLGNEQFF; clone size: few; J gene: TRBJ2-1; V gene: TRBV7-2
CDR3 protein: CASSFEGQGGSPLHF; clone size: NA; J gene: TRBJ1-6; V gene: TRBV27
CDR3 protein: CASSGRAGAGNTQYF; clone size: NA; J gene: TRBJ2-3; V gene: TRBV9
CDR3 protein: CASSQPLQAGETQYF; clone size: once; J gene: NA; V gene: TRBV3-1